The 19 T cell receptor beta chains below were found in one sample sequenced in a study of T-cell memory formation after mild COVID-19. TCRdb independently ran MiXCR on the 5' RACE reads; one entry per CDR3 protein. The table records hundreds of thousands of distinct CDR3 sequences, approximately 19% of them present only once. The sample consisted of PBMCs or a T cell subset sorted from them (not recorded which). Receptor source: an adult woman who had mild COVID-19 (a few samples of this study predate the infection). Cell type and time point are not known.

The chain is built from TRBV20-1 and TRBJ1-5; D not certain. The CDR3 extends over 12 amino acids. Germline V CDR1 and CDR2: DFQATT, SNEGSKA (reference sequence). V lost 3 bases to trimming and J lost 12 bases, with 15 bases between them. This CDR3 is CSASDDPGGQHF. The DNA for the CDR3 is TGCAGTGCTAGTGATGACCCGGGCGGCCAGCATTTT.

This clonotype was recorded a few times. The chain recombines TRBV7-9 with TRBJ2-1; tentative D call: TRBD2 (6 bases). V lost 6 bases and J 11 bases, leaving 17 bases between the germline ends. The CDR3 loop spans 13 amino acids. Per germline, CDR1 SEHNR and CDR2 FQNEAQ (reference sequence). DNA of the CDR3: TGTGCCAGCAGGGATGGGACTGCGGGGCAGCAGTTCTTC. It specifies CASRDGTAGQQFF.

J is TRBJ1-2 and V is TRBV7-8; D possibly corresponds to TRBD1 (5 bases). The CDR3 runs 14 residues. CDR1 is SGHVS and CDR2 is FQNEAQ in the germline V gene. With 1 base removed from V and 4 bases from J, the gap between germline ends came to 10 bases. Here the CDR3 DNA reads TGTGCCAGCAGCTTAGGTGTCAGGGCCTATGGCTACACCTTC. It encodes CASSLGVRAYGYTF.

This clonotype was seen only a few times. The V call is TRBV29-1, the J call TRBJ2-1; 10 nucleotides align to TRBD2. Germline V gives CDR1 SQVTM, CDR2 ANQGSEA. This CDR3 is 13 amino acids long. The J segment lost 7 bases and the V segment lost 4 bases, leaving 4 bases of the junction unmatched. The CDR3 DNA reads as TGCAGCGTTGGACTAGCGGGCGCGAATGAGCAGTTCTTC. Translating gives CSVGLAGANEQFF.

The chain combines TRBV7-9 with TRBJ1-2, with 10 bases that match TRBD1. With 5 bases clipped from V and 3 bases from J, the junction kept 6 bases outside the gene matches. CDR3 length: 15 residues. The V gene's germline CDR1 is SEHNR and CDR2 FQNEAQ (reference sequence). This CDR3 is CASSPGGTGDYGYTF. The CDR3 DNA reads TGTGCCAGCAGCCCGGGCGGGACAGGGGACTATGGCTACACCTTC.

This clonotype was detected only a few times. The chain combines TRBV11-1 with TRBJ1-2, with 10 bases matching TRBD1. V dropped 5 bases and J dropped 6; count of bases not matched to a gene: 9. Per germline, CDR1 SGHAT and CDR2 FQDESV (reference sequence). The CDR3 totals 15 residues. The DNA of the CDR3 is TGTGCCAGCAGCGTTGCTCCGGGACAGGGGAATGGCTACACCTTC. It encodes CASSVAPGQGNGYTF.

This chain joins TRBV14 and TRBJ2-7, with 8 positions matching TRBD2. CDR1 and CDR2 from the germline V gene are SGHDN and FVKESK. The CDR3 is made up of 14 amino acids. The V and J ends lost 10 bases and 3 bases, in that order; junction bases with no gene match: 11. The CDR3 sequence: CAITLVAGGYEQYF. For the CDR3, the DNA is TGTGCCATCACCTTGGTTGCGGGGGGCTACGAGCAGTACTTC.

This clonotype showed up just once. The CDR3 DNA reads TGTGCCAGCAGCCTTCCTACCACCTCCGGGACTAGCGGGTTATCCTACGAGCAGTACTTC. This codes for CASSLPTTSGTSGLSYEQYF. V gene TRBV7-2 combines with J gene TRBJ2-7, with 12 bases fitting TRBD2. The CDR3 has 20 amino acids. Germline CDR1 reads SGHTA; CDR2 reads FQGNSA. J lost 1 base, V lost 5 bases, and 18 bases had no gene match.

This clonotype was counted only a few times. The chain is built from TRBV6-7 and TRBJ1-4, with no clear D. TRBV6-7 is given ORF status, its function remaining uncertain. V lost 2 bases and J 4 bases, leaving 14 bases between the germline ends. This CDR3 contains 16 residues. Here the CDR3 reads CASSYRGLAHNEKLFF. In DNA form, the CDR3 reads TGTGCCAGCAGTTACCGCGGACTAGCCCATAATGAAAAACTGTTTTTT.

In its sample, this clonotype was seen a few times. CDR3 DNA: TGTGCCAGCAGCTTTTCCAGCGGAATTAATGAAAAACTGTTTTTT. Translating gives CASSFSSGINEKLFF. This chain links TRBV7-9 with TRBJ1-4; D unresolved. CDR1 is SEHNR and CDR2 is FQNEAQ in the germline V gene (reference sequence). This CDR3 is 15 amino acids long. V was shortened by 3 bases and J by 4 bases, with 12 bases between the two germline ends.

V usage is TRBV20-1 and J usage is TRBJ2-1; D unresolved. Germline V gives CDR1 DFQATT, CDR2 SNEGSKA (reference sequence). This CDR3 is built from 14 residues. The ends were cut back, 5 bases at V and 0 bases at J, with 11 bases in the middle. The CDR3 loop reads CSAPSTLSYNEQFF. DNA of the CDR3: TGCAGTGCTCCCAGCACGCTCTCCTACAATGAGCAGTTCTTC.

DNA for the CDR3: TGTGCCAGCAGCTTAGAGTTTGGGGCAGTCGCAGATACGCAGTATTTT. Its translation is CASSLEFGAVADTQYF. The V call is TRBV7-6, the J call TRBJ2-3; possible D gene TRBD1, 5 bases. The V gene's germline CDR1 is SGHVS and CDR2 FNYEAQ. This CDR3 spans 16 amino acids. Trimming removed 1 base at V and 4 bases at J, with 15 bases between.

CDR3 nucleotides: TGCAGTGCACTGAGCCCAGCGGGAGGTAGCAATGAGCAGTTCTTC. As protein: CSALSPAGGSNEQFF. J is TRBJ2-1 and V is TRBV20-1; 9 bases fit TRBD2. CDR1 and CDR2 from the germline V gene are DFQATT and SNEGSKA (reference sequence). The CDR3 loop spans 15 amino acids. V trimming: 6 bases; J trimming: 6 bases; junction bases outside the gene matches: 12.

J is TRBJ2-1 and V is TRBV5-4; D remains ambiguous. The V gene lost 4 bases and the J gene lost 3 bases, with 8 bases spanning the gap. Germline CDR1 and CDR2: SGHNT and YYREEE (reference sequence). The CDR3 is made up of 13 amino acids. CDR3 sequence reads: CASSTRVYNEQFF. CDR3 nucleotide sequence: TGTGCCAGCAGCACACGGGTCTACAATGAGCAGTTCTTC. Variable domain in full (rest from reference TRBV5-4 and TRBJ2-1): ETGVTQSPTHLIKTRGQQVTLRCSSQSGHNTVSWYQQALGQGPQFIFQYYREEENGRGNFPPRFSGLQFPNYSSELNVNALELDDSALYLCASSTRVYNEQFFGPGTRLTVL.

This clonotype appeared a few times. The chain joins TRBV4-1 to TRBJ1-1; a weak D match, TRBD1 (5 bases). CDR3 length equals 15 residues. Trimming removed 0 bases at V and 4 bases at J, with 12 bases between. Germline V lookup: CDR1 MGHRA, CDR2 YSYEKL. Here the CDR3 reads CASSQESYGTTEAFF. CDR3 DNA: TGCGCCAGCAGCCAAGAATCTTATGGGACCACTGAAGCTTTCTTT.

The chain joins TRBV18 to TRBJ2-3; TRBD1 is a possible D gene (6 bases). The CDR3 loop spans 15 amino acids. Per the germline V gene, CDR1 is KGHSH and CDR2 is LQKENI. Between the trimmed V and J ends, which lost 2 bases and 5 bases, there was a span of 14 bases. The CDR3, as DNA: TGTGCCAGCTCACCAGGGGGCCAGGCGTTAGATACGCAGTATTTT. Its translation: CASSPGGQALDTQYF.

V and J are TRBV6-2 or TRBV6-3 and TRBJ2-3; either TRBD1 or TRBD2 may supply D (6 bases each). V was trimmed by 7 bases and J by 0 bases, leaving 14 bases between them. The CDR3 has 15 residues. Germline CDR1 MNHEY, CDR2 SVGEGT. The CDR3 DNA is TGTGCCAGCAAGACGGGGGCCTATAGCACAGATACGCAGTATTTT. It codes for CASKTGAYSTDTQYF.

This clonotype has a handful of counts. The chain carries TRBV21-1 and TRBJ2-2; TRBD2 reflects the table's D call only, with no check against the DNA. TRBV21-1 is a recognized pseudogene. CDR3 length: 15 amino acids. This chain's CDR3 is CASSNIGGNTGELFF. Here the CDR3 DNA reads TGTGCCAGCAGCAATATTGGAGGGAACACCGGGGAGCTGTTTTTT.

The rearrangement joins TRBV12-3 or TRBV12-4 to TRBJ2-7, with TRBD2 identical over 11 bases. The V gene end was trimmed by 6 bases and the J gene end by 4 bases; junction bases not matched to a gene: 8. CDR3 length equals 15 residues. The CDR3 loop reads CASSLGPSGRYEQYF. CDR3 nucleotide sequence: TGTGCCAGCAGCCTAGGTCCTAGCGGGAGGTACGAGCAGTACTTC.